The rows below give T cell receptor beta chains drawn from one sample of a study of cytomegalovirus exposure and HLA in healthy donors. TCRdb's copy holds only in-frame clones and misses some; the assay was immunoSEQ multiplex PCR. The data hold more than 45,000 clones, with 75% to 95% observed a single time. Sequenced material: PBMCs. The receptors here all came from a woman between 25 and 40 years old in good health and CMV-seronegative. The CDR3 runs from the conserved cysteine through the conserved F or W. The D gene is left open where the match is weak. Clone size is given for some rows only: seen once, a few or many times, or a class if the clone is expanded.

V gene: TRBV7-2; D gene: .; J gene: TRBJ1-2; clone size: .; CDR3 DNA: TGTGCCAGCAGCTTAGCCAGTATCTTAAACGGCTACACCTTC; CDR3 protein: CASSLASILNGYTF
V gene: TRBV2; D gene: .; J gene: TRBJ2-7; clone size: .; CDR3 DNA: TGTGCCAGCACCCGGCAGGGCCCCTACGAGCAGTACTTC; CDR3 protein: CASTRQGPYEQYF
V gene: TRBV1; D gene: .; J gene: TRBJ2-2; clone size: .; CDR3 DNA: TGCACCAGCAGCCAAGAAGGGGTAGCGGGGGTTGACCACGGGGAGCTGTTTTTT; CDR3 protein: CTSSQEGVAGVDHGELFF
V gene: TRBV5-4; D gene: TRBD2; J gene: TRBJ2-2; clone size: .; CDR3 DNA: TGTGCCAGCAGCCCCCTTAGCGGGAGGTACACCGGGGAGCTGTTTTTT; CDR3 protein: CASSPLSGRYTGELFF
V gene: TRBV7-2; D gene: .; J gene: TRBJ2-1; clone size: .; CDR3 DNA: TGTGCCAGCAGCTTAGGAGGGCTACGTAAGCAGTTCTTC; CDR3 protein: CASSLGGLRKQFF
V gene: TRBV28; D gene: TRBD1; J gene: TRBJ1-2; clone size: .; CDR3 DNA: TGTGCCTCCCGGACAGGGGGCAACTATGGCTACACCTTC; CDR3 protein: CASRTGGNYGYTF
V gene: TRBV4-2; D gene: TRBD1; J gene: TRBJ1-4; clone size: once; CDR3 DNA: TGTGCCAGCAGCCAGGGTCAACACCAACAGGGGATAAAGGAAAAACTGTTTTTT; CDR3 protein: CASSQGQHQQGIKEKLFF
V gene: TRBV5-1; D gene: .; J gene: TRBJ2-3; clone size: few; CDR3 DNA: TGCGCCAGCAGCTTATCTCCGGGAGCAGATACGCAGTATTTT; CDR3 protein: CASSLSPGADTQYF
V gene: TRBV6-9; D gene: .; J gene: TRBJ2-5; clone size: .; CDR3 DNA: TGTGCCAGCCGACGCGGAGAGACCCAGTACTTC; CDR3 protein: CASRRGETQYF
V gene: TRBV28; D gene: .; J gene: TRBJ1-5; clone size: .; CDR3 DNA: TGTGCCAGCAGCCTTGATCAGCCCCAGCATTTT; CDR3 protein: CASSLDQPQHF
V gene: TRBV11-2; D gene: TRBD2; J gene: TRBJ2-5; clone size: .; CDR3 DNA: TGTGCCAGCAGCCCCGGTCTAGCGGAGTACCAAGAGACCCAGTACTTC; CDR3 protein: CASSPGLAEYQETQYF
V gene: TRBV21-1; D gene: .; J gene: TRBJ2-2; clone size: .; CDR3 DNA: TGTGCCAGCAGGGGGGACTCGCGGAACACCGGGGAGCTGTTTTTT; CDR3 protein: CASRGDSRNTGELFF
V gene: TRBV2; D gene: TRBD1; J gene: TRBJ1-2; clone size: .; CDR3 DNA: TGTGCCAGCAGTGGGAGCCGGACAGGGGGTTATGGCTACACCTTC; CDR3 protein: CASSGSRTGGYGYTF
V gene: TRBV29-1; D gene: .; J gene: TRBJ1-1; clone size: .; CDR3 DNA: TGCAGCGTTGGACCAGGGATGAACACTGAAGCTTTCTTT; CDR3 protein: CSVGPGMNTEAFF
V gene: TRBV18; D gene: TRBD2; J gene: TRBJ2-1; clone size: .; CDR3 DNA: TGTGCCAGCTCACAACGGACTAGCGGCGACAATGAGCAGTTCTTC; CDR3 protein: CASSQRTSGDNEQFF
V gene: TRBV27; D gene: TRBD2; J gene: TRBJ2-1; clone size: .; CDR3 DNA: TGTGCCAGCAGCCTAGAAGCCCTTACTAGCGGATACAATGAGCAGTTCTTC; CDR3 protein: CASSLEALTSGYNEQFF
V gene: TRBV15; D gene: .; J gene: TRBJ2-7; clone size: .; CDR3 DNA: TGTGCCACCAGCTCCGCTCGTGGGCAAGAGTTCTACGAGCAGTACTTC; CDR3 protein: CATSSARGQEFYEQYF